Sequencing of this TCR beta chain was carried out in a study of blood T cell repertoires in COVID-19. Study background: Samples came from the United States, Italy and Spain, spanning acute and convalescent COVID-19.

The CDR3 has 15 residues. The germline V and J ends were trimmed by 0 bases and 2 bases, with 11 bases remaining between them. Germline V gene lookup returns CDR1 MGHRA and CDR2 YSYEKL. In the original processing: Reference gene primer amplification in the assay estimated nucleated cell counts. The repertoire was sequenced with immunoSEQ multiplex PCR; TCRdb's copy has only in-frame clones and lacks some. V and J calls and clone size come straight from that table; D and trimming were deduced from the DNA. The sample includes some 240,000 clones, roughly 88% of them seen just once. The chain joins TRBV4-1 to TRBJ2-7; D gene ambiguous. The sample was peripheral blood. The receptor was derived from a woman aged 65 to 85 with COVID-19, enrolled during active disease. DNA for the CDR3: TGCGCCAGCAGCCAAGAGGCGGCAGTAGCCTACGAGCAGTACTTC. It yields the protein CASSQEAAVAYEQYF.